This T cell receptor beta chain was identified in a study of graft-versus-host responses after intestinal transplantation. Study at large: Recipients underwent multivisceral, liver-intestinal, or isolated intestinal transplants.

Of note for this clone: Its target is unknown.

Clones were sequenced by immunoSEQ multiplex PCR, and TCRdb holds only the in-frame ones, with some missing. The sample holds 25,000 to 35,000 clones; roughly 80% are singletons and the top ten take approximately 20%. Study results and limitations: Across patients carrying graft-donor T cell macrochimerism, allografts held high graft-versus-host to host-versus-graft clonal ratios. Detection of GvH clones occurred in recipient marrow, and some had their first appearance in ileum or blood.

The germline CDR1 and CDR2 sequences are MNHEY and SMNVEV (reference sequence). This CDR3 has 15 amino acids. V shed 6 bases, J shed 4 bases, and the junction held 12 bases outside the gene matches. The material sequenced was unstimulated CD8+ T cells sorted from spleen or lymph node cells, taken before intestinal transplant. The chain recombines TRBV27 with TRBJ2-7; 7 bases are a match to TRBD1. The sequence derives from a human donor who received an intestinal transplant. This CDR3 is CASSPSRTGFYEQYF. The CDR3 nucleotides are TGTGCCAGCAGCCCAAGCCGGACAGGTTTTTACGAGCAGTACTTC.